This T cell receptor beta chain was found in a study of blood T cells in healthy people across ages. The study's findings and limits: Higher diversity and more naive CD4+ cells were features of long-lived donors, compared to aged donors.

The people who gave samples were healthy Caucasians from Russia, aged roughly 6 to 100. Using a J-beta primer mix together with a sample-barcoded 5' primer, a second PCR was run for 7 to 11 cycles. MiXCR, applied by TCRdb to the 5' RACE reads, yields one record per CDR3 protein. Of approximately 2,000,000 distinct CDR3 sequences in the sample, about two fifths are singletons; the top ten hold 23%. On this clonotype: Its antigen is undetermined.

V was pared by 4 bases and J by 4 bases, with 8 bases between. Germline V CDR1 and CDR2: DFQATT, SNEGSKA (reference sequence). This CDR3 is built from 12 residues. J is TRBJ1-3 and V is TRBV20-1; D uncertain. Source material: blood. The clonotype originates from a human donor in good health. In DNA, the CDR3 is TGCAGTGCTAAGGGTTACGGAAACACCATATATTTT. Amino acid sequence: CSAKGYGNTIYF.